This passage covers 24 T cell receptor beta chains from one sample sequenced in a study of control samples from healthy donors and cancer patients. Measured with immunoSEQ multiplex PCR; TCRdb has only the in-frame clones, and not every one. Of 130,000 to 150,000 clones listed, about 94% are singletons. Sequencing was performed on PBMCs. Receptors originate from a man aged 55 to 69 with colorectal cancer.

This chain uses TRBV6-5 with TRBJ2-7; D gene ambiguous. V shed 4 bases and J shed 7 bases, with 8 bases lying between them. Germline loops: CDR1 MNHEY, CDR2 SVGAGI. The CDR3 is 11 amino acids. The chain's CDR3 is CASSFSGEQYF. The CDR3 nucleotides are TGTGCCAGCAGTTTCTCGGGTGAGCAGTACTTC.

The gene calls are TRBV6-6 and TRBJ2-3; unclear D gene. Per the germline V gene, CDR1 is MNHNY and CDR2 is SVGAGI (reference sequence). The germline V and J ends were trimmed by 7 bases and 2 bases, with 13 bases remaining between them. The CDR3 consists of 14 residues. CDR3 DNA sequence: TGTGCCAGCACCACCGCTGGGGACACAGATACGCAGTATTTT. It encodes CASTTAGDTDTQYF.

This clone was detected once. CDR3 DNA sequence: TGTGCCAGCAGTCGGGGACAGGGAGGAGATACGCAGTATTTT. Its protein product is CASSRGQGGDTQYF. The rearrangement joins TRBV6-6 to TRBJ2-3; 9 nucleotides agree with TRBD1. CDR1 and CDR2 (germline): MNHNY, SVGAGI (reference sequence). The CDR3 is 14 amino acids. The V and J ends lost 5 bases and 5 bases, in that order; junction bases with no gene match: 5.

The rearrangement uses TRBV6-5 and TRBJ1-2; TRBD1 matches 7 bases. The trim removed 5 bases at V and 1 base at J, leaving 1 base unmatched. CDR3 size: 13 residues. The germline gives CDR1 MNHEY, CDR2 SVGAGI. DNA for the CDR3: TGTGCCAGCAGTAACAGGGGTAACTATGGCTACACCTTC. Amino acid sequence: CASSNRGNYGYTF.

V usage is TRBV28 and J usage is TRBJ2-3; no reliable D call. Germline V gives CDR1 MDHEN, CDR2 SYDVKM. This CDR3 is built from 12 residues. Trimming cost V 2 bases and J 6 bases, with 6 bases left between them. The CDR3: CASSLLSDTQYF. The CDR3 bases are TGTGCCAGCAGTTTACTAAGTGATACGCAGTATTTT.

J is TRBJ2-7 and V is TRBV29-1, with D unresolved. Germline CDR1 SQVTM, CDR2 ANQGSEA. The CDR3 is made up of 12 amino acids. The V gene lost 4 bases and the J gene lost 5 bases, with 12 bases spanning the gap. The CDR3 protein is CSVGAGSDEQYF. The CDR3, as DNA: TGCAGCGTTGGGGCAGGTTCGGACGAGCAGTACTTC.

This clone was detected once. This chain uses TRBV5-1 with TRBJ1-2; D unclear. CDR3 size: 13 residues. V shed 4 bases and J shed 6 bases, with 13 bases lying between them. From germline, CDR1 is SGHRS and CDR2 YFSETQ. The CDR3 loop reads CASSPTDLHGYTF. The DNA of the CDR3 is TGCGCCAGCAGCCCGACGGACTTACATGGCTACACCTTC.

The V and J genes are TRBV11-3 and TRBJ1-3; no reliable D call. This CDR3 contains 15 residues. V was trimmed by 2 bases and J by 3 bases, leaving 11 bases between them. Germline lookup yields CDR1 SGHNT and CDR2 YENEEA. The CDR3 nucleotides are TGTGCCAGCAGCTTAAGCCCGGAGTATGGAAACACCATATATTTT. Amino acid sequence: CASSLSPEYGNTIYF.

This clone was detected only once. The V and J genes are TRBV9 and TRBJ1-1, with D unresolved. CDR1 is SGDLS, CDR2 YYNGEE, per germline. There are 12 residues in the CDR3. The V gene lost 1 base and the J gene lost 7 bases, with 8 bases spanning the gap. In nucleotides, the CDR3 is TGTGCCAGCAGCGTATTTGGAAATGAAGCTTTCTTT. Translating it yields CASSVFGNEAFF. Drawing the rest from reference TRBV9 and TRBJ1-1, the complete variable domain is DSGVTQTPKHLITATGQRVTLRCSPRSGDLSVYWYQQSLDQGLQFLIQYYNGEERAKGNILERFSAQQFPDLHSELNLSSLELGDSALYFCASSVFGNEAFFGQGTRLTVV.

This clone was counted a single time. The V call is TRBV6-6, the J call TRBJ1-1, with 8 positions matching TRBD1. Germline CDR1 is MNHNY and CDR2 is SVGAGI (reference sequence). This CDR3 region has 14 residues. Trimming cost V 5 bases and J 3 bases; bases outside gene matches: 5. CDR3 loop: CASSPQGAYTEAFF. The CDR3 DNA reads TGTGCCAGCAGTCCCCAGGGGGCATACACTGAAGCTTTCTTT.

The chain has TRBV6-6 and TRBJ1-5, with D unclear. The CDR3 has 15 amino acids. Germline CDR1 reads MNHNY; CDR2 reads SVGAGI (reference sequence). The V end was cut by 4 bases, the J end by 4 bases, with 14 bases between. The CDR3 nucleotides are TGTGCCAGCAGTTTCGAGCGGGGAGGTAATCAGCCCCAGCATTTT. Translation: CASSFERGGNQPQHF.

In this sample, this clone turned up once. The V call is TRBV25-1, the J call TRBJ1-1; 9 bases are a match to TRBD1. Germline V CDR1 and CDR2: MGHDK, SYGVNS. V lost 10 bases and J lost 4; bases outside the gene matches: 10. The CDR3 spans 14 residues. CDR3 nucleotide sequence: TGTGCCACCCCTGATGACAGGGGGATCACTGAAGCTTTCTTT. Amino acid sequence: CATPDDRGITEAFF. The complete variable domain, with remaining parts taken from reference TRBV25-1 and TRBJ1-1, reads EADIYQTPRYLVIGTGKKITLECSQTMGHDKMYWYQQDPGMELHLIHYSYGVNSTEKGDLSSESTVSRIRTEHFPLTLESARPSHTSQYLCATPDDRGITEAFFGQGTRLTVV.

The chain employs TRBV25-1 and TRBJ1-2; a possible D gene is TRBD1 (5 bases). CDR3 length: 16 amino acids. Trimming removed 2 bases from V and 8 bases from J, with 21 bases in between. Germline values: CDR1 MGHDK, CDR2 SYGVNS. The CDR3 is CASSETVGTDYRGYTF. The DNA for the CDR3 is TGTGCCAGCAGTGAAACCGTCGGGACGGATTATCGGGGCTACACCTTC.

This chain connects TRBV5-6 to TRBJ2-7; no firm D call. CDR1 and CDR2 from the germline V gene are SGHDT and YYEEEE. The CDR3 is 14 residues long. The V and J ends lost 5 bases and 7 bases respectively, with 19 bases between them. The DNA for the CDR3 is TGTGCCAGCAGAAATCCGGGCGGTCCCACAGAGCAGTACTTC. This gives the protein CASRNPGGPTEQYF.

This chain joins TRBV5-6 and TRBJ2-5; D possibly uses TRBD1 or TRBD2 (5 bases each). Per germline, CDR1 SGHDT and CDR2 YYEEEE. The V end lost 5 bases, the J end lost 5 bases, and 13 bases lay between the germline ends. The CDR3 runs to 13 residues. CDR3 sequence reads: CASSGGYGETQYF. The DNA of the CDR3 is TGTGCCAGCAGTGGGGGATACGGGGAGACCCAGTACTTC.

The chain couples TRBV19 to TRBJ1-5; TRBD1 might be the D (5 bases). In germline, CDR1 is LNHDA, CDR2 SQIVND (reference sequence). The CDR3 is 14 amino acids. The germline V and J ends were trimmed by 8 bases and 6 bases, with 17 bases remaining between them. CDR3 protein: CASRRQGESQPQHF. The CDR3 DNA is TGTGCCAGTCGGCGGCAGGGAGAGAGTCAGCCCCAGCATTTT.

The chain combines TRBV11-2 with TRBJ1-1; no clear D. CDR1 is SGHAT and CDR2 is FQNNGV in the germline V gene. This CDR3 is built from 14 residues. V lost 5 bases and J lost 1, with 11 bases in between. The DNA of the CDR3 is TGTGCCAGCAGCCCGGGCAGGACGAACACTGAAGCTTTCTTT. It encodes CASSPGRTNTEAFF.

The gene calls are TRBV6-6 and TRBJ1-4; D is possibly TRBD1 (6 bases). Germline V gene sequence: CDR1 MNHNY, CDR2 SVGAGI (reference sequence). The V gene lost 0 bases and the J gene lost 6 bases, with 8 bases spanning the gap. The CDR3 length is 14 residues. The CDR3 sequence: CASSYSAGDEKLFF. In nucleotides, the CDR3 is TGTGCCAGCAGTTACTCAGCAGGGGATGAAAAACTGTTTTTT.

The chain employs TRBV3-1 (or the pseudogene TRBV3-2) and TRBJ2-7; D perhaps matches TRBD2 (5 bases). V was cut by 6 bases and J by 4 bases, with 7 bases left in between. The CDR3 is 11 residues long. CDR1 and CDR2 (germline): LGHDT, YNNKEL (reference sequence). The CDR3 DNA sequence: TGTGCCAGCAGGGACTTATACGAGCAGTACTTC. Encoded protein: CASRDLYEQYF.

The chain links TRBV19 to TRBJ1-6; the match to TRBD1 covers 7 bases. CDR1 is LNHDA and CDR2 is SQIVND in the germline V gene (reference sequence). The CDR3 spans 17 residues. V was pared by 0 bases and J by 7 bases, with 9 bases of the junction left unmatched. The CDR3 here is CASSIDWPGRGNSPLHF. The CDR3 DNA reads TGTGCCAGTAGTATAGACTGGCCCGGCAGGGGGAATTCACCCCTCCACTTT.

J is TRBJ2-5 and V is TRBV5-1; TRBD1 or TRBD2 may be the D gene (5 bases each). Germline CDR1 and CDR2: SGHRS and YFSETQ. V shed 0 bases and J shed 4 bases, with 13 bases lying between them. CDR3 size: 15 residues. This CDR3 reads CASSLGQGVRETQYF. DNA for the CDR3: TGCGCCAGCAGCTTGGGGCAGGGAGTCCGAGAGACCCAGTACTTC. Variable domain in full (rest from reference TRBV5-1 and TRBJ2-5): KAGVTQTPRYLIKTRGQQVTLSCSPISGHRSVSWYQQTPGQGLQFLFEYFSETQRNKGNFPGRFSGRQFSNSRSEMNVSTLELGDSALYLCASSLGQGVRETQYFGPGTRLLVL.

The V and J genes are TRBV18 and TRBJ2-7; D gene unclear. Germline V gene data show CDR1 as KGHSH and CDR2 as LQKENI. V lost 0 bases and J 3 bases, leaving 9 bases between the germline ends. The CDR3 is made up of 14 amino acids. This CDR3 is CASSPPSQIYEQYF. As DNA, the CDR3 is TGTGCCAGCTCACCACCTTCCCAGATCTACGAGCAGTACTTC. The variable domain in full, completed from reference TRBV18 and TRBJ2-7, reads NAGVMQNPRHLVRRRGQEARLRCSPMKGHSHVYWYRQLPEEGLKFMVYLQKENIIDESGMPKERFSAEFPKEGPSILRIQQVVRGDSAAYFCASSPPSQIYEQYFGPGTRLTVT.

The V and J genes are TRBV11-2 and TRBJ2-5, with D perhaps assigned TRBD1 or TRBD2 (5 bases each). Germline V lookup: CDR1 SGHAT, CDR2 FQNNGV. CDR3 length: 17 residues. V was shortened by 2 bases and J by 5 bases, with 21 bases between the two germline ends. The CDR3 region has the DNA TGTGCCAGCAGCTTAATCGGGTCCGGGGCCAACCGGGAGACCCAGTACTTC. Amino acids: CASSLIGSGANRETQYF.

V is TRBV19 and J is TRBJ1-2, with D hard to call. Trimming left V 7 bases short and J 8 bases short, with 20 bases between. This CDR3 has 14 residues. Germline CDR1 reads LNHDA; CDR2 reads SQIVND (reference sequence). The CDR3 protein is CASIPLGWGGGYTF. The CDR3, as DNA: TGTGCCAGTATACCCCTGGGCTGGGGTGGAGGCTACACCTTC.